The clone carrying this T cell receptor (beta chain) was observed a few times. Original data processing: The authors estimated nucleated cell counts from reference gene primer amplification. Method: immunoSEQ multiplex PCR; TCRdb's copy keeps in-frame clones and lacks some. The V and J calls and the clone size are those of that table, but D and trimming were determined from the DNA. The sample gives 130,000 or so clones, roughly 89% of which show up once; 18% is in the top ten. The sample comes from a study of blood T cell repertoires in COVID-19. Study information: T cells, B-cell-depleted T cells, or PBMCs provided the cDNA or gDNA that served as material.

The CDR3 has 16 residues. Germline assignment: CDR1 SGHTA and CDR2 FQGNSA. J was trimmed by 1 base and V by 0 bases; bases with no gene match: 1. Source material: peripheral blood. The genes are TRBV7-2 and TRBJ2-3, with 10 bases matching TRBD2. The receptor was derived from a man between 50 and 59 years old with active or convalescent COVID-19. The CDR3 protein is CASSLAGTSGTDTQYF. The CDR3 DNA reads as TGTGCCAGCAGCTTAGCCGGGACTAGCGGCACAGATACGCAGTATTTT.